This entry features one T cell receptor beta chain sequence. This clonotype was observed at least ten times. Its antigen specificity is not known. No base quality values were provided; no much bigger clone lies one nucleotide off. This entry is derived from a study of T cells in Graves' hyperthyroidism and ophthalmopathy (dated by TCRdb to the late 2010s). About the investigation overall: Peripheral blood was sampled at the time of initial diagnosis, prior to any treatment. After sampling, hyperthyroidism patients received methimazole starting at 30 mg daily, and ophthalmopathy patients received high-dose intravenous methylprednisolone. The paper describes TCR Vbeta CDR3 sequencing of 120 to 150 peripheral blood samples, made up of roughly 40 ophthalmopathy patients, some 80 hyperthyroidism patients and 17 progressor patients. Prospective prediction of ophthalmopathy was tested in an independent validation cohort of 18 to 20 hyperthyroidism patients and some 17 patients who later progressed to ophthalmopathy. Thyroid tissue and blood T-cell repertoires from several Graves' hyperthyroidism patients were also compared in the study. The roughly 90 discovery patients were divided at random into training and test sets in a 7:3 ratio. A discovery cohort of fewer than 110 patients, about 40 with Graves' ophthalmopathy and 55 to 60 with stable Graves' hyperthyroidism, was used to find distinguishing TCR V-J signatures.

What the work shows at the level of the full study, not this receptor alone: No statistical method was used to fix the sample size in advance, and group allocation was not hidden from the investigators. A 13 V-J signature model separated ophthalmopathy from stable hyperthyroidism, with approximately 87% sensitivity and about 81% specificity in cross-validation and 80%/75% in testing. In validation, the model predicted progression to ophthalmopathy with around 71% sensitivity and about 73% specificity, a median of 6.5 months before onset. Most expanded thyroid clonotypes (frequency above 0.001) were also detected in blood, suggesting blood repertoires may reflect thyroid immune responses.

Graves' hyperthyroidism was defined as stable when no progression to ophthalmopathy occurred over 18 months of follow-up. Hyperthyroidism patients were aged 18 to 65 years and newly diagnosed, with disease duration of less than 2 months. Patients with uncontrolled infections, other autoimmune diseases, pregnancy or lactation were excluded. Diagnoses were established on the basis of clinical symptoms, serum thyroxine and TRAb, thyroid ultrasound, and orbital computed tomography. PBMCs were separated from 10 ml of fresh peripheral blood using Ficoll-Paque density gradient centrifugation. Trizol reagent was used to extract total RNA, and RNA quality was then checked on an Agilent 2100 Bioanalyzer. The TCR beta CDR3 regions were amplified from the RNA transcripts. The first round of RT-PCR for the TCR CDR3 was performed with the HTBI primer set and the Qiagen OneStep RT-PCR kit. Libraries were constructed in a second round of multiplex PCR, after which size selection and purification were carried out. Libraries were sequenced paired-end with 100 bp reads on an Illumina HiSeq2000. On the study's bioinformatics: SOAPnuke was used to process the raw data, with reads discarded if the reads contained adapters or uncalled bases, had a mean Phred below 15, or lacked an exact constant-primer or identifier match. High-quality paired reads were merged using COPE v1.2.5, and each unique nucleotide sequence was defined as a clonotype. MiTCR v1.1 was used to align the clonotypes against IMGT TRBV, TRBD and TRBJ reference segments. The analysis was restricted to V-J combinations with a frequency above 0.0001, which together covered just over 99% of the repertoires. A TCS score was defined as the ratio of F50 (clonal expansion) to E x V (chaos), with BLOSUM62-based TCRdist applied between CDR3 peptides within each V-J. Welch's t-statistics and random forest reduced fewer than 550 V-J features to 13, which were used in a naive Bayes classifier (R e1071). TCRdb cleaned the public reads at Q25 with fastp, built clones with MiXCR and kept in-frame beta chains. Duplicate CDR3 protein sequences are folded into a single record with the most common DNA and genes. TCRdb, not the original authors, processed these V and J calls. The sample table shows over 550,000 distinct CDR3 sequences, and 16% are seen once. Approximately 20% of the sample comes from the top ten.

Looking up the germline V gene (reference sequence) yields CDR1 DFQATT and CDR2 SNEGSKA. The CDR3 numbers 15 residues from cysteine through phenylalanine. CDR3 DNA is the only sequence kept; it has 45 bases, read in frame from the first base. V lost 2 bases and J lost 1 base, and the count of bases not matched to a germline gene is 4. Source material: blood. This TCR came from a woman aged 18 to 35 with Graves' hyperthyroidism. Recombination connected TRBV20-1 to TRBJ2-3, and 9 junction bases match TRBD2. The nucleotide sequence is TGCAGTGCTAGAAGGGCTAGCGGGGGCACAGATACGCAGTATTTT. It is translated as CSARRASGGTDTQYF.